This passage covers 32 T cell receptor beta chains from one sample sequenced in a study of spatial heterogeneity in lung cancer. As to time point: sample taken at primary tumor resection. Their cognate antigens are unknown. TCRdb reprocessed the 5' RACE reads with MiXCR, giving one entry per CDR3 protein. The sample carries more than 20,000 distinct CDR3 sequences, approximately 6.5% recorded once. Notes on the study in general: It was found that expanded intratumoral alpha and beta TCR counts tracked tumor mutation counts.

Material: lung tumor tissue, obtained at surgery. The receptor set was obtained from a male donor with early-stage non-small cell lung cancer.

This sequence joins TRBV6-5 and TRBJ1-4; no clear D. Per the germline V gene, CDR1 is MNHEY and CDR2 is SVGAGI. Trimming cost V 0 bases and J 7 bases, with 6 bases left between them. The CDR3 extends over 13 amino acids. The CDR3 reads CASSYSAAEKLFF. CDR3 sequence (DNA): TGTGCCAGCAGTTACTCGGCAGCTGAAAAACTGTTTTTT.

In its sample, this clonotype was seen many times. The chain carries TRBV5-1 and TRBJ2-3, with D perhaps matching TRBD1 or TRBD2 (6 bases each). Trimming left V 4 bases short and J 7 bases short, with 10 bases between. Germline-derived CDR1 and CDR2 are SGHRS and YFSETQ. CDR3 size: 12 residues. The CDR3 DNA follows: TGCGCCAGCAGCCCCGGGGGCAATACGCAGTATTTT. It yields the protein CASSPGGNTQYF.

This clonotype was seen repeatedly, ten times or more. The rearrangement joins TRBV30 to TRBJ2-1; D is unclear. This CDR3 has 11 amino acids. The ends were cut back, 4 bases at V and 5 bases at J, with 6 bases in the middle. The germline CDR1 and CDR2 sequences are GTSNPN and SVGIG (reference sequence). The CDR3 loop is CAWTLHNEQFF. The CDR3 DNA follows: TGTGCCTGGACGCTGCACAATGAGCAGTTCTTC.

This clonotype was counted at least ten times. The chain uses TRBV10-3 and TRBJ2-1; D not certain. Trimming left V 4 bases short and J 7 bases short, with 5 bases between. Germline CDR1 reads ENHRY; CDR2 reads SYGVKD. This CDR3 is built from 11 residues. This CDR3 reads CAISASNEQFF. The DNA of the CDR3 is TGTGCCATCAGTGCTAGTAATGAGCAGTTCTTC.

This clonotype turned up a few times. CDR3 sequence (DNA): TGCAGTGCTAGGGGGCTAGCGAGGTACGAGCAGTACTTC. Protein: CSARGLARYEQYF. The chain is built from TRBV20-1 and TRBJ2-7, with D possibly being TRBD2 (6 bases). The V and J ends lost 3 bases and 4 bases respectively, with 13 bases between them. The germline gives CDR1 DFQATT, CDR2 SNEGSKA (reference sequence). This CDR3 spans 13 amino acids.

This clonotype was seen ten or more times. The chain employs TRBV7-2 and TRBJ2-5, with 12 bases that match TRBD2. There are 16 residues in the CDR3. CDR1 SGHTA and CDR2 FQGNSA come from the germline V gene. The junction had 9 bases not matched to a gene; V was cut back by 3 bases and J by 7 bases. The CDR3 sequence is CASSLVTSGGLGTQYF. The CDR3 bases are TGTGCCAGCAGCTTGGTCACTAGCGGGGGGCTGGGGACCCAGTACTTC.

This clonotype was counted at least ten times. This sequence joins TRBV20-1 and TRBJ1-5; TRBD1 might be the D (5 bases). CDR3 length: 13 amino acids. Trimming took off 1 base at V and 5 bases at J, with 9 bases between the two ends. Germline V CDR1 and CDR2: DFQATT, SNEGSKA (reference sequence). CDR3 loop: CSARVGRDQPQHF. The CDR3 region has the DNA TGCAGTGCTAGAGTTGGCAGGGATCAGCCCCAGCATTTT.

This chain connects TRBV28 to TRBJ2-7, with D uncertain. CDR1 and CDR2 (germline): MDHEN, SYDVKM. The length of the CDR3 is 14 residues. Trimming cost V 7 bases and J 5 bases, with 18 bases left between them. CDR3 amino acids: CASTLLINQDEQYF. CDR3 DNA: TGTGCCAGCACCCTTCTTATTAATCAGGACGAGCAGTACTTC.

This clonotype was counted between two and nine times. The chain uses TRBV28 and TRBJ2-3; D ambiguous. The germline V gene encodes CDR1 MDHEN and CDR2 SYDVKM. The V gene lost 2 bases and the J gene lost 4 bases, with 13 bases spanning the gap. The CDR3 length is 15 residues. DNA of the CDR3: TGTGCCAGCAGTTTACCCCGCTCCTTTTCAGATACGCAGTATTTT. As protein: CASSLPRSFSDTQYF.

This clonotype is labeled as medium-sized (0.01 to 0.1%). The chain recombines TRBV7-9 with TRBJ1-2, with D possibly being TRBD1 (6 bases). V was pared by 5 bases and J by 3 bases, with 16 bases between. This CDR3 region has 15 residues. Germline CDR1 SEHNR, CDR2 FQNEAQ (reference sequence). The CDR3 bases are TGTGCCAGCAGCCCCAGGGGTCCTACGGACTATGGCTACACCTTC. Protein product: CASSPRGPTDYGYTF.

A few counts support this clonotype. The chain is built from TRBV7-9 and TRBJ1-3; D remains ambiguous. V was shortened by 0 bases and J by 0 bases, with 6 bases between the two germline ends. Germline assignment: CDR1 SEHNR and CDR2 FQNEAQ (reference sequence). There are 15 residues in the CDR3. This chain's CDR3 is CASSLAGYSGNTIYF. In DNA, the CDR3 is TGTGCCAGCAGCTTAGCCGGGTACTCTGGAAACACCATATATTTT.

This clonotype was observed at least ten times. V is TRBV28 and J is TRBJ1-3, with a possible D match to TRBD1 (6 bases). This CDR3 region has 15 residues. V lost 6 bases, J lost 7 bases, and 19 bases lay in between. In germline, CDR1 is MDHEN, CDR2 SYDVKM. CDR3 bases: TGTGCCAGCAGGAGCGCACAGGGCAGGTGGAACACCATATATTTT. It is translated as CASRSAQGRWNTIYF.

This clonotype came up a few times. For the CDR3, the DNA is TGTGCCAACCTCCGGGACATCAGCTCCTACGAGCAGTACTTC. It encodes CANLRDISSYEQYF. The genes are TRBV2 and TRBJ2-7, with D perhaps matching TRBD1 (6 bases). This CDR3 is 14 amino acids long. V was trimmed by 10 bases and J by 0 bases, leaving 16 bases between them. The germline gives CDR1 SNHLY, CDR2 FYNNEI.

The rearrangement links TRBV10-2 to TRBJ1-1; D gene unclear. Trimming stripped 9 bases from V and 1 base from J, with 24 bases between. Germline CDR1 and CDR2: WSHSY and SAAADI. This CDR3 region has 17 residues. The CDR3 is CARLLQIPKGPNTEAFF. Written as DNA, the CDR3 is TGCGCCAGACTCTTACAGATCCCAAAAGGGCCGAACACTGAAGCTTTCTTT.

This clonotype appeared a few times. The V call is TRBV18, the J call TRBJ1-1; a weak D match, TRBD1 (6 bases). Germline V gene data show CDR1 as KGHSH and CDR2 as LQKENI. V lost 3 bases and J 6 bases, leaving 20 bases between the germline ends. CDR3 length: 16 residues. The CDR3 DNA sequence: TGTGCCAGCTCACCTTCGCTGTCCCCGGGGGCGGCTGAAGCTTTCTTT. As protein: CASSPSLSPGAAEAFF. The full variable domain, completed using reference TRBV18 and TRBJ1-1, is NAGVMQNPRHLVRRRGQEARLRCSPMKGHSHVYWYRQLPEEGLKFMVYLQKENIIDESGMPKERFSAEFPKEGPSILRIQQVVRGDSAAYFCASSPSLSPGAAEAFFGQGTRLTVV.

This clonotype was seen at least ten times. This chain joins TRBV3-1 and TRBJ2-3, with 9 positions matching TRBD2. The CDR3 contains 18 residues. The V and J ends lost 2 bases and 2 bases, in that order; junction bases with no gene match: 11. Per the germline V gene, CDR1 is LGHDT and CDR2 is YNNKEL (reference sequence). The CDR3 protein is CASSQRSGGRFFTDTQYF. The CDR3 coding sequence is TGTGCCAGCAGCCAACGAAGCGGGGGGAGGTTTTTCACAGATACGCAGTATTTT.

This clonotype was seen repeatedly, ten times or more. The chain carries TRBV28 and TRBJ2-5; 10 bases fit TRBD2. Germline V gene data show CDR1 as MDHEN and CDR2 as SYDVKM. V was clipped by 5 bases and J by 5 bases; unmatched bases: 11. The length of the CDR3 is 16 residues. The DNA for the CDR3 is TGTGCCAGCAGTGAAAGAACTAGCGGGGCTCTGGAGACCCAGTACTTC. It specifies CASSERTSGALETQYF.

This clonotype was seen only a few times. This rearrangement joins TRBV6-5 to TRBJ2-7; D is possibly TRBD2 (7 bases). V was pared by 0 bases and J by 1 base, with 13 bases between. Germline assignment: CDR1 MNHEY and CDR2 SVGAGI. This CDR3 has 16 residues. The chain's CDR3 is CASSYSREGGSYEQYF. The DNA of the CDR3 is TGTGCCAGCAGTTACTCCCGAGAGGGGGGGTCCTACGAGCAGTACTTC.

This clonotype was seen many times. The rearrangement uses TRBV12-3 or TRBV12-4 and TRBJ1-1; TRBD1 is a possible D gene (5 bases). The germline V and J ends were trimmed by 6 bases and 1 base, with 9 bases remaining between them. CDR3 length: 13 residues. CDR3 sequence: CASRPTENTEAFF. The CDR3 DNA reads as TGTGCCAGCAGGCCGACAGAGAACACTGAAGCTTTCTTT.

In this sample, this clonotype turned up many times. The chain couples TRBV12-5 to TRBJ1-1; tentative D call: TRBD1 (6 bases). V was clipped by 1 base and J by 4 bases, with 10 bases between them. The CDR3 covers 14 residues. The germline CDR1 and CDR2 sequences are LGHNT and FRNRAP. CDR3 amino acids: CASGLGTQGTEAFF. The CDR3 DNA reads TGTGCTAGTGGTTTGGGGACACAGGGCACTGAAGCTTTCTTT.

This clonotype was seen at least ten times. The chain is built from TRBV27 and TRBJ1-5, with 8 bases fitting TRBD1. V gave up 5 bases and J gave up 7 bases; unmatched junction bases: 10. This CDR3 contains 15 residues. CDR1 is MNHEY, CDR2 SMNVEV, per germline (reference sequence). The CDR3 DNA reads as TGTGCCAGCAGTCCGCGGACAGGGCGAGAGCAGCCCCAGCATTTT. It yields the protein CASSPRTGREQPQHF.

This clonotype was detected many times. In DNA form, the CDR3 reads TGTGCCAATCTGGGACGGGACTTTCACAATGAGCAGTTCTTC. The encoded protein is CANLGRDFHNEQFF. The chain has TRBV2 and TRBJ2-1; tentative D call: TRBD2 (6 bases). The germline V and J ends were trimmed by 10 bases and 5 bases, with 18 bases remaining between them. Germline V lookup: CDR1 SNHLY, CDR2 FYNNEI. CDR3 size: 14 residues.

This chain connects TRBV24-1 to TRBJ2-3; tentative D call: TRBD2 (7 bases). Germline assignment: CDR1 KGHDR and CDR2 SFDVKD. The V gene lost 9 bases and the J gene lost 4 bases, with 13 bases spanning the gap. The CDR3 has 13 amino acids. For the CDR3, the DNA is TGTGCCACCGAGGGGGGGATTGCAGATACGCAGTATTTT. It specifies CATEGGIADTQYF.

This clonotype has ten or more counts. This chain joins TRBV6-5 and TRBJ2-2; the match to TRBD1 covers 7 bases. Trimming at V came to 1 base and at J to 6 bases, leaving 8 bases not matched to a gene. This CDR3 is built from 16 residues. Germline V gene data show CDR1 as MNHEY and CDR2 as SVGAGI. The CDR3 region is CASSYFPPTGSGELFF. The DNA of the CDR3 is TGTGCCAGCAGTTACTTTCCTCCGACAGGGTCCGGGGAGCTGTTTTTT.

In this sample, this clonotype turned up many times. For the CDR3, the DNA is TGCAGCGATGATTCGACAGGGGGAGGCTACACCTTC. It yields the protein CSDDSTGGGYTF. The chain recombines TRBV29-1 with TRBJ1-2; 9 nucleotides match TRBD1. The CDR3 spans 12 residues. V lost 7 bases to trimming and J lost 8 bases; unmatched junction nucleotides: 8. Germline CDR1 and CDR2: SQVTM and ANQGSEA.

This chain connects TRBV6-5 to TRBJ1-5; D uncertain. This CDR3 region has 13 residues. Germline assignment: CDR1 MNHEY and CDR2 SVGAGI. Between the trimmed V and J ends, which lost 0 bases and 2 bases, there was a span of 2 bases. The CDR3 loop reads CASSYSRNQPQHF. The CDR3 DNA sequence: TGTGCCAGCAGTTACTCGCGCAATCAGCCCCAGCATTTT.

This clonotype was seen a handful of times. The chain joins TRBV3-1 to TRBJ1-1; D call uncertain. Trimming pared 3 bases from V and 3 bases from J, leaving 8 bases between. The CDR3 covers 13 residues. The germline CDR1 and CDR2 sequences are LGHDT and YNNKEL (reference sequence). CDR3 in amino acids: CASSQLGDTEAFF. The DNA for the CDR3 is TGTGCCAGCAGCCAGCTCGGGGACACTGAAGCTTTCTTT.

V gene TRBV10-2 combines with J gene TRBJ1-5, with TRBD1 identical over 8 bases. From germline, CDR1 is WSHSY and CDR2 SAAADI. There are 15 residues in the CDR3. V shed 7 bases and J 2 bases; nucleotides not matched to a gene: 7. The CDR3 loop reads CASKRQGSGNQPQHF. The CDR3 coding sequence is TGCGCCAGCAAACGACAGGGGTCGGGCAATCAGCCCCAGCATTTT.

The sample holds many counts of this clonotype. The chain recombines TRBV28 with TRBJ2-6; 7 bases fit TRBD1. The germline V gene encodes CDR1 MDHEN and CDR2 SYDVKM. V lost 10 bases to trimming and J lost 2 bases; unmatched junction nucleotides: 8. The CDR3 runs 15 residues. The CDR3 region is CATRYQGAGANVLTF. DNA of the CDR3: TGTGCCACCCGCTACCAGGGGGCTGGGGCCAACGTCCTGACTTTC.

V gene TRBV20-1 combines with J gene TRBJ2-1, with D hard to call. The V gene's germline CDR1 is DFQATT and CDR2 SNEGSKA (reference sequence). The CDR3 sequence is 17 residues long. Between the trimmed V and J ends, which lost 0 bases and 9 bases, there was a span of 24 bases. In nucleotides, the CDR3 is TGCAGTGCTAGAGATCGGGTTCTTTCAGCAGGAGAGGTTGAGCAGTTCTTC. This translates into CSARDRVLSAGEVEQFF.

By share of the sample, this clonotype is medium-sized. The chain has TRBV7-8 and TRBJ2-5; TRBD2 matches at 11 bases. The germline gives CDR1 SGHVS, CDR2 FQNEAQ. The CDR3 is 17 amino acids. V lost 0 bases, J lost 1 base, and 4 bases stayed unmatched. The CDR3 here is CASSLAALAGVQETQYF. The CDR3 coding sequence is TGTGCCAGCAGCTTAGCGGCACTAGCGGGGGTCCAAGAGACCCAGTACTTC.

This clonotype was counted ten times or more. The chain uses TRBV7-9 and TRBJ1-1; no reliable D call. CDR3 size: 14 residues. Germline V gene data show CDR1 as SEHNR and CDR2 as FQNEAQ (reference sequence). V was trimmed by 5 bases and J by 3 bases, leaving 13 bases between them. The CDR3, as DNA: TGTGCCAGCAGCCTCCAAGGACCGCACACTGAAGCTTTCTTT. Translated: CASSLQGPHTEAFF.